This T cell receptor (beta chain) was identified during a study of blood T cell repertoires in COVID-19. Study-wide context: The United States, Italy and Spain provided the acute and convalescent COVID-19 samples.

This clone was observed many times. Cohort assignment relied on participant-reported clinical history. Before they entered the study, exposed participants had met a COVID-19 case within 2 weeks. The CDR3 covers 17 residues. The V segment lost 3 bases and the J segment 0 bases; nucleotides outside the gene matches: 8. Germline V gene lookup returns CDR1 MDHEN and CDR2 SYDVKM. Original processing methods: From reference gene primer amplification, estimates of nucleated cell counts were derived. The data were produced by immunoSEQ multiplex PCR, yet TCRdb's version contains in-frame clones alone and is incomplete. V and J calls and clone size are those listed in that table; D and trimming were worked out from the DNA. The sample consists of 150,000 to 200,000 clones, approximately 83% of them appearing once.

The source of this sequence is a man in his 70s who had been exposed to COVID-19. Sequenced: PBMCs or T cells enriched from blood (not recorded which). The chain combines TRBV28 with TRBJ1-5; 7 nucleotides match TRBD1. The CDR3 protein is CASSFRTGPYSNQPQHF. In DNA form, the CDR3 reads TGTGCCAGCAGTTTTCGGACAGGCCCTTATAGCAATCAGCCCCAGCATTTT.